The next 2 T cell receptor beta chains were all read from a single sample in a study of T cells in localized non-small cell lung cancer. TCRdb's table, derived via immunoSEQ multiplex PCR, lists solely in-frame clones and lacks some. The sample shows around 130,000 clones, more than 70% of them seen only once. This specimen was peripheral blood, taken before any cancer treatment. The receptors were gathered from a female donor at least 60 years old with stage I lung adenocarcinoma.

CDR3 in DNA: TGTGCCAGCTGCCCGCGGGGCAGGGGTGAAAAACTGTTTTTT. This codes for CASCPRGRGEKLFF. The gene calls are TRBV6-5 and TRBJ1-4, with a possible D match to TRBD1 (6 bases). Germline lookup yields CDR1 MNHEY and CDR2 SVGAGI. Between the trimmed V and J ends, which lost 8 bases and 7 bases, there was a span of 17 bases. There are 14 residues in the CDR3.

The genes are TRBV10-2 and TRBJ2-1; D remains ambiguous. Deletions cut 3 bases from V and 5 bases from J, with 11 bases between. In germline, CDR1 is WSHSY, CDR2 SAAADI. The CDR3 spans 14 residues. CDR3 sequence reads: CASSDTSSNNEQFF. CDR3 sequence (DNA): TGCGCCAGCAGTGACACTTCGTCTAACAATGAGCAGTTCTTC.